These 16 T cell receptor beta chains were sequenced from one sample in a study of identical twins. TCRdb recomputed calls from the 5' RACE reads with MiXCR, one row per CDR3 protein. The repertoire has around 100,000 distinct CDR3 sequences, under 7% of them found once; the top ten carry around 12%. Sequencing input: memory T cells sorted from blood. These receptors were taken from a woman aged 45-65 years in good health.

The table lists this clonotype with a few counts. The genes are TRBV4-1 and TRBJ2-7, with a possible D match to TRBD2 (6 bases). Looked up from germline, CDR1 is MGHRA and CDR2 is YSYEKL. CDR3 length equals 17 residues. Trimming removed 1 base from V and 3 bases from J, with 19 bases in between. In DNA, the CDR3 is TGCGCCAGCAGCCAAGGGAAGCAGGGAGGTGGCCGCTACGAGCAGTACGTC. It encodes CASSQGKQGGGRYEQYV.

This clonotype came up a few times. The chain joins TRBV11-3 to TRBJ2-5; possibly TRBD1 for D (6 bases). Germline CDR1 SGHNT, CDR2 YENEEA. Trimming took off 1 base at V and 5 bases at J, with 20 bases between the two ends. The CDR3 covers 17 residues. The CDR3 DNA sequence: TGTGCCAGCAGCTTAGGGGCGGACAGCCTAAAGTTGGAGACCCAGTACTTC. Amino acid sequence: CASSLGADSLKLETQYF.

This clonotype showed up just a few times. CDR3 coding DNA: TGTGCCAGCAGCGCTAGGGGGGCTCCCATGAACACTGAAGCTTTCTTT. Translation gives CASSARGAPMNTEAFF. The genes are TRBV6-1 and TRBJ1-1; D possibly corresponds to TRBD1 (6 bases). Trimming cost V 6 bases and J 0 bases, with 17 bases left between them. CDR1 MNHNS and CDR2 SASEGT come from the germline V gene. The CDR3 totals 16 residues.

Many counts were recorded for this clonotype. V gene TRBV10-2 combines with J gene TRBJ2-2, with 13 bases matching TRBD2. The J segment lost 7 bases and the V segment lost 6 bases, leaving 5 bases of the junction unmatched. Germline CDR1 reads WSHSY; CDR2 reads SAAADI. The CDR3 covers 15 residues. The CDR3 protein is CASSEGLAGIGELFF. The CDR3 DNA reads TGCGCCAGCAGCGAGGGACTAGCGGGAATCGGGGAGCTGTTTTTT.

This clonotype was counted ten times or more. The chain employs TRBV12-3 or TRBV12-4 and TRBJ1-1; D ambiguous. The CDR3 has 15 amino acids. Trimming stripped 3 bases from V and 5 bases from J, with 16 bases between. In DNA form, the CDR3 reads TGTGCCAGCAGTTTTTTCAAGGGCCACCGGACTGAAGCTTTCTTT. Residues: CASSFFKGHRTEAFF.

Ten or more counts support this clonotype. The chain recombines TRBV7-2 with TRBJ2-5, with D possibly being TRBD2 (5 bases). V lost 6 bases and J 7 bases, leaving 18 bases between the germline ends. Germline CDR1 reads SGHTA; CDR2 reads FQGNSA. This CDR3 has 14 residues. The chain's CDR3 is CASRVDRGIGTQYF. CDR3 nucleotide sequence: TGTGCCAGCAGGGTAGATCGGGGAATCGGGACCCAGTACTTC.

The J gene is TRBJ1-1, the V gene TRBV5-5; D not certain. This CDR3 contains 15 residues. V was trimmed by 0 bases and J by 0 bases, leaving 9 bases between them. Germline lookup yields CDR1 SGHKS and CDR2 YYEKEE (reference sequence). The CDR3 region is CASSLVGVLNTEAFF. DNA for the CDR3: TGTGCCAGCAGCTTGGTCGGGGTACTGAACACTGAAGCTTTCTTT.

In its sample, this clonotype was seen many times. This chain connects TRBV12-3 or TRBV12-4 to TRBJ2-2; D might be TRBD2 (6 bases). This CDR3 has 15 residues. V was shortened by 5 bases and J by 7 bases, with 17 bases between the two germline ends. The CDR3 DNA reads TGTGCCAGCAGTGTGACTAGTGAGGGAAGCGGGGAGCTGTTTTTT. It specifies CASSVTSEGSGELFF.

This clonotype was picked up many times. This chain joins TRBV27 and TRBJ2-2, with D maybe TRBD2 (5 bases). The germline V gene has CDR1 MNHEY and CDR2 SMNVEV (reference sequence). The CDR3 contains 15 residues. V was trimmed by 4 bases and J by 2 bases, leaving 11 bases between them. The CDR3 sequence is CASSWETKNTGELFF. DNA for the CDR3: TGTGCCAGCAGTTGGGAGACTAAAAACACCGGGGAGCTGTTTTTT.

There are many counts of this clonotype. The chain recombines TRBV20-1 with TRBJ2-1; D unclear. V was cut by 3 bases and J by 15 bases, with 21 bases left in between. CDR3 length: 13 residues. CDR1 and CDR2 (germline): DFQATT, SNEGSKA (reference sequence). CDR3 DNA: TGCAGTGCTAGGAAACCTGAGCACCCCAGAGCGTTCTTC. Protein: CSARKPEHPRAFF.

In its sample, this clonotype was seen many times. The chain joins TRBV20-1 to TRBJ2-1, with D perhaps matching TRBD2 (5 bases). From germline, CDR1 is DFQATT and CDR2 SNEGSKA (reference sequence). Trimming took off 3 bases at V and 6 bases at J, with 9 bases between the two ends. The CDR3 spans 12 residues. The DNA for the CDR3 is TGCAGTGCTAGCGGCGGGCTCAATGAGCAGTTCTTC. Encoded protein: CSASGGLNEQFF.

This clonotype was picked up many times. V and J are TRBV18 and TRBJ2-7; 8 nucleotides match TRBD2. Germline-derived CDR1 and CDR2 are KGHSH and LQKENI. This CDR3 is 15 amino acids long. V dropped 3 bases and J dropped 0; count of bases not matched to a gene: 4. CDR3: CASSPSGGSSYEQYV. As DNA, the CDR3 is TGTGCCAGCTCACCCAGCGGGGGCAGCTCCTACGAGCAGTACGTC.

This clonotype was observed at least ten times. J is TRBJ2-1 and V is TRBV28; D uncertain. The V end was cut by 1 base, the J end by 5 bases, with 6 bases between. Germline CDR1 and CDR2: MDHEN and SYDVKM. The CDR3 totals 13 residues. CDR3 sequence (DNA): TGTGCCAGCAGTTTATTGGCACACAATGAGCAGTTCTTC. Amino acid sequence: CASSLLAHNEQFF.

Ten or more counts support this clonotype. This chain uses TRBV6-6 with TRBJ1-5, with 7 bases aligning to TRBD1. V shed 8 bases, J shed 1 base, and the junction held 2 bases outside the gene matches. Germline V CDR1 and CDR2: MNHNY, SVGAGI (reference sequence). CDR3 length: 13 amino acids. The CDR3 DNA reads TGTGCCAGCCAGACAGGGAGCAATCAGCCCCAGCATTTT. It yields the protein CASQTGSNQPQHF.

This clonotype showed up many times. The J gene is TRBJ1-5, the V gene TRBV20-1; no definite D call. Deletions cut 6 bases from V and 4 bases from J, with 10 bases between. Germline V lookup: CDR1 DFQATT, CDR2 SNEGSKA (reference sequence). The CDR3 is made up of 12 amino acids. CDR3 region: CSARTVNQPQHF. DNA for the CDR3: TGCAGTGCGAGGACGGTGAATCAGCCCCAGCATTTT.

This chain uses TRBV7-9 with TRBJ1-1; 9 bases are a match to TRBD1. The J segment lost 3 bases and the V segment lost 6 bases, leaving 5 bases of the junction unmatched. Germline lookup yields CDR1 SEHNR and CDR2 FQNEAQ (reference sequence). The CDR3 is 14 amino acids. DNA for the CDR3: TGTGCCAGCAGTCGGGACAGGGAGGACACTGAAGCTTTCTTT. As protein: CASSRDREDTEAFF.